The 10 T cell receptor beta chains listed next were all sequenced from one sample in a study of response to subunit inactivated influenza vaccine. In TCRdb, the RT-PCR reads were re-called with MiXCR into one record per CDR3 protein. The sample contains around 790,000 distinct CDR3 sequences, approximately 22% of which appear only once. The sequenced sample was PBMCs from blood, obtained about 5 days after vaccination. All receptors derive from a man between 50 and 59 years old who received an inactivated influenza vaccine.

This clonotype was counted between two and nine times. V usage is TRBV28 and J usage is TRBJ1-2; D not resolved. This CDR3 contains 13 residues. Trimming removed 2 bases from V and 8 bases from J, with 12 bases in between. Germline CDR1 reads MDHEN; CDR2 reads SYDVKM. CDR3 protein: CASSLRSGSGYTF. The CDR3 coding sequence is TGTGCCAGCAGTTTAAGGTCGGGTAGCGGCTACACCTTC.

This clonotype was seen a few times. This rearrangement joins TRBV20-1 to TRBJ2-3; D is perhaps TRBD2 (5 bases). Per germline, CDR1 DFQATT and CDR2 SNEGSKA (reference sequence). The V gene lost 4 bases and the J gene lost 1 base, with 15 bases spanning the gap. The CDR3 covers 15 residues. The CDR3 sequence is CSATPPSGGTDTQYF. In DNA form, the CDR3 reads TGCAGTGCTACCCCACCCAGCGGAGGCACAGATACGCAGTATTTT.

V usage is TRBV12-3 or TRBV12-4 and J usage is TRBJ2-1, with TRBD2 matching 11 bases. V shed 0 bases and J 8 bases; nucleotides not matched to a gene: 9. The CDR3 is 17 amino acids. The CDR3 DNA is TGTGCCAGCAGTTTAGCAAGACTAGCGGGGCTCTGGGATGAGCAGTTCTTC. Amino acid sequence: CASSLARLAGLWDEQFF.

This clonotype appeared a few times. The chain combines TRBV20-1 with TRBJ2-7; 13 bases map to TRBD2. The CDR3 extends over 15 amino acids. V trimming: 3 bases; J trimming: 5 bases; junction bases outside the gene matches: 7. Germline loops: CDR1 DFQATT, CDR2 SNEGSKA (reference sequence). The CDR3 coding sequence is TGCAGTGCTAGGCCGACTAGCGGGAGGTGGCACGAGCAGTACTTC. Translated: CSARPTSGRWHEQYF.

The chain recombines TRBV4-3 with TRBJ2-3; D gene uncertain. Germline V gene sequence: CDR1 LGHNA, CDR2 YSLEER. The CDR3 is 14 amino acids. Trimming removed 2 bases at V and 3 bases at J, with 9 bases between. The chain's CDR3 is CASSQRLTTDTQYF. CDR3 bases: TGCGCCAGCAGCCAACGTTTGACTACAGATACGCAGTATTTT.

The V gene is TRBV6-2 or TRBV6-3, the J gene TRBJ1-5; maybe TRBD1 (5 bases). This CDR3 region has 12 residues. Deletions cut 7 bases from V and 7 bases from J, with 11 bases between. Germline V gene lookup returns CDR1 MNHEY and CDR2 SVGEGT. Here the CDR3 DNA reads TGTGCCAGCAAGGGGAATAACCAGCCCCAGCATTTT. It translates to CASKGNNQPQHF.

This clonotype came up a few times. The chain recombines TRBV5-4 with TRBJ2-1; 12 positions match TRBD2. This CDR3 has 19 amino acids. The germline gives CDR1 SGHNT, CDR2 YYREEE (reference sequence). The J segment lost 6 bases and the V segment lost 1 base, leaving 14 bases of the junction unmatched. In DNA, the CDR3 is TGTGCCAGCAGCTTGAGACTAGCGGGAGAAGGGGTTCGGCGCAATGAGCAGTTCTTC. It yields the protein CASSLRLAGEGVRRNEQFF.

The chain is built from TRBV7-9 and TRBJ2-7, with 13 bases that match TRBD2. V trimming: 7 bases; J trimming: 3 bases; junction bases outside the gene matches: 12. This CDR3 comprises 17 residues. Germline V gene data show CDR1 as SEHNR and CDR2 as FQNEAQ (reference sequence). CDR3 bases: TGTGCCAGCACCGGGACTAGCGGGAAAAAGGGGGACTACGAGCAGTACTTC. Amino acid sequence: CASTGTSGKKGDYEQYF.

The CDR3 sequence: CASSLSSWNSYNEQFF. As DNA, the CDR3 is TGTGCCAGCAGCTTAAGTTCCTGGAACTCCTACAATGAGCAGTTCTTC. V usage is TRBV7-8 and J usage is TRBJ2-1; unclear D gene. CDR3 length: 16 amino acids. Germline CDR1 reads SGHVS; CDR2 reads FQNEAQ. Trimming shortened V by 2 bases and J by 0 bases, and 11 bases separated the two germline ends.

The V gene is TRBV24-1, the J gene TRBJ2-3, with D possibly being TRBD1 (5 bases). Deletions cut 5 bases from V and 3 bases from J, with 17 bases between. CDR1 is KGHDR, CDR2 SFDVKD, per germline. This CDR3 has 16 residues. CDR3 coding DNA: TGTGCCACCAGTGTGGCCCCAGGGCTGGGAACAGATACGCAGTATTTT. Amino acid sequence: CATSVAPGLGTDTQYF.